These T cell receptor beta chains were read from a single sample in a study of blood T cell repertoires in COVID-19. The assay was immunoSEQ multiplex PCR, and TCRdb's table has in-frame clones only and misses some. The sample contains approximately 110,000 clones, 85% to 90% of which appear only once. The specimen was peripheral blood. Every receptor here comes from a human donor in a cohort sampled during active COVID-19. Each CDR3 is given with its conserved first and last residue. Fields, in order: J gene, clone size, V gene, D gene, CDR3 protein, CDR3 DNA. The D gene is left open where the match is weak. Size is omitted from some rows. Given values are once, few, many or a class for expanded clones.

TRBJ1-2 | - | TRBV6-5 | TRBD1 | CASRATGNGYTF | TGTGCCAGCAGAGCGACAGGGAATGGCTACACCTTC
TRBJ2-7 | - | TRBV10-3 | TRBD1 | CATSGDRVAGEQYF | TGTGCCACCAGCGGTGACAGGGTGGCGGGCGAGCAGTACTTC
TRBJ1-1 | - | TRBV5-1 | - | CASSAGPSVGTEAFF | TGCGCCAGCAGCGCAGGGCCTAGTGTTGGCACTGAAGCTTTCTTT
TRBJ2-2 | - | TRBV6-5 | TRBD1 | CASKPGQGGSGELFF | TGTGCCAGCAAACCGGGACAGGGGGGTTCCGGGGAGCTGTTTTTT
TRBJ2-4 | - | TRBV9 | TRBD1 | CASSEGQGRNIQYF | TGTGCCAGCAGCGAGGGACAGGGGAGAAACATTCAGTACTTC
TRBJ2-7 | - | TRBV6-4 | TRBD1 | CASKYSAGTGDHEQYF | TGTGCCAGCAAATATAGCGCCGGGACAGGGGACCACGAGCAGTACTTC
TRBJ2-7 | - | TRBV6-2/TRBV6-3 | TRBD2 | CASSYLSGRAGHRPDEQYF | TGTGCCAGCAGTTACCTTAGCGGGAGGGCCGGTCATCGCCCCGACGAGCAGTACTTC
TRBJ2-3 | - | TRBV27 | - | CASSPRRTSTDTQYF | TGTGCCAGCAGTCCCCGGAGAACTAGCACAGATACGCAGTATTTT
TRBJ2-2 | - | TRBV6-6 | TRBD1 | CASSYKGGEVGELFF | TGTGCCAGCAGTTACAAAGGGGGCGAGGTCGGGGAGCTGTTTTTT
TRBJ2-7 | - | TRBV5-1 | - | CASSLGGPGNYEQYF | TGCGCCAGCAGCCTGGGGGGGCCGGGGAATTACGAGCAGTACTTC
TRBJ1-6 | - | TRBV6-1 | - | CASSEGTGGSPLHF | TGTGCCAGCAGTGAGGGGACGGGGGGATCACCCCTCCACTTT
TRBJ2-1 | - | TRBV7-2 | - | CASSLVSGGNYNEQFF | TGTGCCAGCAGCTTAGTATCGGGCGGGAACTACAATGAGCAGTTCTTC
TRBJ2-7 | once | TRBV28 | - | CASRKTGLGEQYF | TGTGCCAGCAGAAAGACAGGTTTAGGCGAGCAGTACTTC
TRBJ2-5 | - | TRBV5-1 | - | CASSLEGREETQYF | TGCGCCAGCAGCTTGGAGGGCAGGGAAGAGACCCAGTACTTC
TRBJ1-1 | - | TRBV25-1 | TRBD1 | CASSAGQGNTEAFF | TGTGCCAGCAGTGCGGGACAGGGGAACACTGAAGCTTTCTTT
TRBJ1-2 | - | TRBV5-1 | TRBD1 | CASSLGGPASYGYTF | TGCGCCAGCAGCTTAGGGGGCCCCGCCAGCTATGGCTACACCTTC
TRBJ1-5 | - | TRBV4-1 | TRBD1 | CASSPQGTGGPNQPQHF | TGCGCCAGCAGCCCCCAGGGCACAGGGGGCCCCAATCAGCCCCAGCATTTT
TRBJ2-5 | - | TRBV29-1 | TRBD1 | CSVPQGATQETQYF | TGCAGCGTTCCCCAGGGGGCAACCCAAGAGACCCAGTACTTC
TRBJ2-7 | - | TRBV27 | - | CASSFRRAYEQYF | TGTGCCAGCAGTTTCCGCAGGGCATACGAGCAGTACTTC
TRBJ1-2 | - | TRBV19 | TRBD1 | CASSIGQAAMDYGYTF | TGTGCCAGTAGTATCGGACAGGCCGCCATGGACTATGGCTACACCTTC
TRBJ2-3 | - | TRBV3-1/TRBV3-2 | TRBD1 | CASSQGQGGNTQYF | TGTGCCAGCAGCCAAGGACAGGGTGGAAATACGCAGTATTTT
TRBJ1-5 | - | TRBV4-1 | TRBD1 | CASSHDGQGDQPQHF | TGCGCCAGCAGCCATGACGGACAGGGGGATCAGCCCCAGCATTTT